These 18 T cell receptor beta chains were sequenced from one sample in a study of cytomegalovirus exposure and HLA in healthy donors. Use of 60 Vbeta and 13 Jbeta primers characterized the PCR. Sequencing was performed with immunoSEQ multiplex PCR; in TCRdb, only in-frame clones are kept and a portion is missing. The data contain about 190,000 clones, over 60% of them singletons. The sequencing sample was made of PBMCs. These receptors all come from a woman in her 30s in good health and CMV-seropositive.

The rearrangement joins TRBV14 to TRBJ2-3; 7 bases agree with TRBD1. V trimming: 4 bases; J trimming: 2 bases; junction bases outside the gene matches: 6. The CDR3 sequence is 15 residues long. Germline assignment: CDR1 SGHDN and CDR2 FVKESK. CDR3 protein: CASSRRTGLTDTQYF. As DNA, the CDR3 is TGTGCCAGCAGCCGTCGGACAGGCCTCACAGATACGCAGTATTTT.

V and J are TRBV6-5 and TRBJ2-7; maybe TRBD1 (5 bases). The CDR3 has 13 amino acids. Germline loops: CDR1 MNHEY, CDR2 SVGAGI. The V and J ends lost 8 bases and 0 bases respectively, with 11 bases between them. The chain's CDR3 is CASGAASSYEQYF. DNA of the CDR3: TGTGCCAGCGGGGCAGCCAGCTCCTACGAGCAGTACTTC.

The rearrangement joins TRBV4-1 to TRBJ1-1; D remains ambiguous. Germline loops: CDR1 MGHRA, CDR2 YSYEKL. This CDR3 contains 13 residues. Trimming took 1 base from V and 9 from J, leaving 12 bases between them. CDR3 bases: TGCGCCAGCAGCCAAGGTGGCACGACTAAAGCTTTCTTT. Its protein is CASSQGGTTKAFF.

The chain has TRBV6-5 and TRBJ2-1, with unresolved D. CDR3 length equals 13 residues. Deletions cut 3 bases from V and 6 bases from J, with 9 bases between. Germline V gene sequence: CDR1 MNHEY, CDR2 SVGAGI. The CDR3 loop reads CASSYRVGNEQFF. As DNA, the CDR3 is TGTGCCAGCAGTTATCGGGTCGGCAATGAGCAGTTCTTC.

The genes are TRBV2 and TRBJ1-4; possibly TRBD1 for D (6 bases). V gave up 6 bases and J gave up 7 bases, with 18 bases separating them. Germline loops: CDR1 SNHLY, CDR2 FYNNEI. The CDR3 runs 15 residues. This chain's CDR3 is CASRRVSGGGEKLFF. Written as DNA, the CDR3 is TGTGCCAGCAGACGGGTGTCTGGGGGCGGTGAAAAACTGTTTTTT.

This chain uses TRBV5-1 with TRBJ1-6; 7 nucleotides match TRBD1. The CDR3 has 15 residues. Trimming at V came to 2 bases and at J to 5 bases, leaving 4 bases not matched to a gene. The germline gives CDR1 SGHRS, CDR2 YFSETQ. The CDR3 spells CASSLETGNNSPLHF. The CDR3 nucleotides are TGCGCCAGCAGCTTAGAGACAGGGAATAATTCACCCCTCCACTTT.

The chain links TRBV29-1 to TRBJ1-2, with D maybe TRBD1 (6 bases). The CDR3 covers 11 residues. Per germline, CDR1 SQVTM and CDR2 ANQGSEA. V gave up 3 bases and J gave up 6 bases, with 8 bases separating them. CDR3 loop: CSVDDRNGYTF. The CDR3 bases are TGCAGCGTTGACGACAGGAATGGCTACACCTTC. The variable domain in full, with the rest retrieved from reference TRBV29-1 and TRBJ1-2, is SAVISQKPSRDICQRGTSLTIQCQVDSQVTMMFWYRQQPGQSLTLIATANQGSEATYESGFVIDKFPISRPNLTFSTLTVSNMSPEDSSIYLCSVDDRNGYTFGSGTRLTVV.

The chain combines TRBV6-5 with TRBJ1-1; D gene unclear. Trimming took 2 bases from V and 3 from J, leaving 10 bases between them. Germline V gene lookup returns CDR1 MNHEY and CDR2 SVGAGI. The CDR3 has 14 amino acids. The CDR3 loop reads CASSYIYTDTEAFF. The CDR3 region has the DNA TGTGCCAGCAGTTACATTTATACGGACACTGAAGCTTTCTTT.

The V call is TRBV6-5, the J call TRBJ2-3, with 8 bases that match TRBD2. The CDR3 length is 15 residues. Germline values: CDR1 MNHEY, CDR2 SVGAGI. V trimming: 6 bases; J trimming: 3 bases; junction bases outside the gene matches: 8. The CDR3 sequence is CASRSETSATDTQYF. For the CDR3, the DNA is TGTGCCAGCAGGTCCGAGACTAGCGCAACAGATACGCAGTATTTT.

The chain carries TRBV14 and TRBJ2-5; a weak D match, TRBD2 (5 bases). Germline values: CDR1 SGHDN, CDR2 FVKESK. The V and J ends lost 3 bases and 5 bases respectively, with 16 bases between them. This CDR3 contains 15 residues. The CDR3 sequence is CASSHLTTFGETQYF. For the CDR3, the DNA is TGTGCCAGCAGCCACCTGACTACCTTTGGGGAGACCCAGTACTTC.

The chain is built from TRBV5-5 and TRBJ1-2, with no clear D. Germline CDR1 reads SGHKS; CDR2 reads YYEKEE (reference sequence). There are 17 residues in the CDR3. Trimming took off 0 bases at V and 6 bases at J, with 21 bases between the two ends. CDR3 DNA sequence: TGTGCCAGCAGCTTGGGACCGAGTAGGAGGGCCACAGATGGCTACACCTTC. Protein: CASSLGPSRRATDGYTF.

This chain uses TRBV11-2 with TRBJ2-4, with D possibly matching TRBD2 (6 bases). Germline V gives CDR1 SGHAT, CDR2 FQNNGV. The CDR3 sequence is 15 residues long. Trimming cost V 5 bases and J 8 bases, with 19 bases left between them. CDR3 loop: CASSPYLAGYDIQYF. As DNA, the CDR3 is TGTGCCAGCAGCCCCTACCTCGCGGGGTATGACATTCAGTACTTC.

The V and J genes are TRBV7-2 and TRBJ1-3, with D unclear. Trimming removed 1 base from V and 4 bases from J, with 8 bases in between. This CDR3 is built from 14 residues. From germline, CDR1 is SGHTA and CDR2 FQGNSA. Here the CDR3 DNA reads TGTGCCAGCAGCTTAGGGGCTGCGGGAAACACCATATATTTT. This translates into CASSLGAAGNTIYF.

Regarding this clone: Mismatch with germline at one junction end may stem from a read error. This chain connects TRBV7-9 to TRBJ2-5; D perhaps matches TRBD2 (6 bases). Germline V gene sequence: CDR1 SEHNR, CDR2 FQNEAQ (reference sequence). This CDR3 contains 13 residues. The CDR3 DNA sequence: TGTTCCAGCAGCCTGGGGACTCAAGAGACCCAGTACTTC. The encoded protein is CSSSLGTQETQYF.

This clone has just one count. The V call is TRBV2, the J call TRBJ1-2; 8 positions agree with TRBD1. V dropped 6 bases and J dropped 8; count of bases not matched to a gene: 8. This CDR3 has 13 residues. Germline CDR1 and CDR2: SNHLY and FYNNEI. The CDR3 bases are TGTGCCAGCAGGGGAGGACAGGGTAGAGGCTACACCTTC. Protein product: CASRGGQGRGYTF.

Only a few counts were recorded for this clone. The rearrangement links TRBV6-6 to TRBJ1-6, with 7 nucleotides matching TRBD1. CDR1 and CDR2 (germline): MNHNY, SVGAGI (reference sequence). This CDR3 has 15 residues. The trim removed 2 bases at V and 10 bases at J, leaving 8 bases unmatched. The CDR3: CASSYEGARGSPLHF. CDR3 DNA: TGTGCCAGCAGTTACGAAGGGGCCAGGGGGTCACCCCTCCACTTT.

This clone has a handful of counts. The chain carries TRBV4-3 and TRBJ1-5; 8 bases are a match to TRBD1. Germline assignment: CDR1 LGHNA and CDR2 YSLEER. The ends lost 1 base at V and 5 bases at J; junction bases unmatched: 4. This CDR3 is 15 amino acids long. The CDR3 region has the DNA TGCGCCAGCAGCCAAGTGGCAGGGGGCTATCAGCCCCAGCATTTT. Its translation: CASSQVAGGYQPQHF.

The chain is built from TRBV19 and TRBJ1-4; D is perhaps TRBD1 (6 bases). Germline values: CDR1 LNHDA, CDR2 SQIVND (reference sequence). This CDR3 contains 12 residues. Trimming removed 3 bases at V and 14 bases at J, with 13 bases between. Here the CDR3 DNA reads TGTGCCAGTAGTATTCCGGCAGGGGCTCTGTTTTTT. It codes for CASSIPAGALFF.